This T cell receptor (beta chain) came from a study of blood T cell repertoires in COVID-19. A few counts support this clone. Trimming took 5 bases from V and 2 from J, leaving 13 bases between them. The CDR3 is 14 residues long. Germline CDR1 SGHRS, CDR2 YFSETQ. Clones were sequenced by immunoSEQ multiplex PCR, and TCRdb holds only the in-frame ones, with some missing. Of 35,000 to 45,000 clones in the sample, roughly 87% were seen once. The sample consisted of peripheral blood. The gene calls are TRBV5-1 and TRBJ1-1, with D unclear. The clonotype comes from a human donor in a cohort sampled during active COVID-19. Here the CDR3 reads CASSYTDVNTEAFF. The CDR3 DNA sequence: TGCGCCAGCAGTTATACTGATGTCAACACTGAAGCTTTCTTT.